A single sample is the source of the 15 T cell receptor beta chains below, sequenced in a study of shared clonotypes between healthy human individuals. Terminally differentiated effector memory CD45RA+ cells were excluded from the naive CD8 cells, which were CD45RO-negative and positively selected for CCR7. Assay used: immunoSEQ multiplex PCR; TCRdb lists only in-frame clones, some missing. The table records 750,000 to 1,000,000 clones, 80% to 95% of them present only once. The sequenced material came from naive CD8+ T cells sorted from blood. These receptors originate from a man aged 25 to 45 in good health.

CDR3 in amino acids: CASSRFRGRLADTQYF. The CDR3 DNA follows: TGTGCCAGCAGTAGATTCCGCGGGAGGCTCGCAGATACGCAGTATTTT. The V call is TRBV28, the J call TRBJ2-3, with TRBD2 matching 8 bases. V was clipped by 5 bases and J by 4 bases; unmatched bases: 11. In germline, CDR1 is MDHEN, CDR2 SYDVKM. The CDR3 has 16 amino acids. The entire variable domain, with the rest obtained from reference TRBV28 and TRBJ2-3, is as follows: DVKVTQSSRYLVKRTGEKVFLECVQDMDHENMFWYRQDPGLGLRLIYFSYDVKMKEKGDIPEGYSVSREKKERFSLILESASTNQTSMYLCASSRFRGRLADTQYFGPGTRLTVL.

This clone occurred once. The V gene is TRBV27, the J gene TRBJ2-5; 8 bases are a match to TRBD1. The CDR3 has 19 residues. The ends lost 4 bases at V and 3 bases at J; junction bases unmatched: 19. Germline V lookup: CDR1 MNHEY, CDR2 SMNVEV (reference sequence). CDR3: CASSSRTLKRDRKKETQYF. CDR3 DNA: TGTGCCAGCAGTTCCCGGACTCTTAAACGGGACAGGAAGAAAGAGACCCAGTACTTC.

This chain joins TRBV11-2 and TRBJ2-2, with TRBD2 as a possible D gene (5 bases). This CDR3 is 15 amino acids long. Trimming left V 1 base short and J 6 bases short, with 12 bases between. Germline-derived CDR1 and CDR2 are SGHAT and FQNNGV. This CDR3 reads CASSLGPGMAGELFF. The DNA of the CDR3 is TGTGCCAGCAGCTTAGGACCGGGGATGGCCGGGGAGCTGTTTTTT.

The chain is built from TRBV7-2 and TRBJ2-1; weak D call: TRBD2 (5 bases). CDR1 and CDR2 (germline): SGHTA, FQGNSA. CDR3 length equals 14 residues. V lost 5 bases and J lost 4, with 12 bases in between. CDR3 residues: CASSPEGFYNEQFF. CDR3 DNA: TGTGCCAGCAGCCCCGAGGGTTTTTACAATGAGCAGTTCTTC.

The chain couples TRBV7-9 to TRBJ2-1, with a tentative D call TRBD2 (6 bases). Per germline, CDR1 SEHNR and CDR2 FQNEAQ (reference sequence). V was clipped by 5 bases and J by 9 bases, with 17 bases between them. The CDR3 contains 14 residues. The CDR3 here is CASSVTLRGIEQFF. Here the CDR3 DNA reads TGTGCCAGCAGCGTGACCCTGCGGGGAATTGAGCAGTTCTTC.

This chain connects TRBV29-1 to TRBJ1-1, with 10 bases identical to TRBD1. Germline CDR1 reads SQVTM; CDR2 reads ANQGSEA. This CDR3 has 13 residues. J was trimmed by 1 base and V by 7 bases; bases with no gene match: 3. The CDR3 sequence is CSAGTGANTEAFF. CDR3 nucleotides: TGCAGCGCCGGGACAGGGGCGAACACTGAAGCTTTCTTT.

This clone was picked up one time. The CDR3 protein is CAISGRVEGFYEQYF. CDR3 DNA sequence: TGTGCCATCAGTGGCAGGGTAGAGGGTTTCTACGAGCAGTACTTC. The chain has TRBV10-3 and TRBJ2-7; D possibly matches TRBD1 or TRBD2 (5 bases each). Germline V gene data show CDR1 as ENHRY and CDR2 as SYGVKD. This CDR3 is built from 15 residues. Trimming removed 4 bases from V and 3 bases from J, with 16 bases in between.

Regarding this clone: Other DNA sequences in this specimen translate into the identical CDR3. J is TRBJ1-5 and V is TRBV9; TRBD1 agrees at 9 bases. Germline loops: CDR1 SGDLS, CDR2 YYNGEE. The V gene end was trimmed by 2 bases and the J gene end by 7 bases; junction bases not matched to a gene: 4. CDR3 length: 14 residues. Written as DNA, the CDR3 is TGTGCCAGCAGCGTTGGGGGGACAGGGCAGCCCCAGCATTTT. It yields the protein CASSVGGTGQPQHF.

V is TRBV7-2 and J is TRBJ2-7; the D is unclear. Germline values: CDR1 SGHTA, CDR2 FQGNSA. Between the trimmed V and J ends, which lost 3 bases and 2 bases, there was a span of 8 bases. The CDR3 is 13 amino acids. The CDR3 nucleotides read TGTGCCAGCAGCTTTACTTTTACCTACGAGCAGTACTTC. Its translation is CASSFTFTYEQYF.

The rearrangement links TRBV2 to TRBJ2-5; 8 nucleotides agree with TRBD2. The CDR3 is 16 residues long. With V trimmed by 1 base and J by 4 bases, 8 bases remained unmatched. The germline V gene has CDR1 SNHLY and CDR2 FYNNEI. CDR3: CASSEGREVEGETQYF. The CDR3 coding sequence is TGTGCCAGCAGTGAAGGGCGGGAGGTTGAGGGAGAGACCCAGTACTTC.

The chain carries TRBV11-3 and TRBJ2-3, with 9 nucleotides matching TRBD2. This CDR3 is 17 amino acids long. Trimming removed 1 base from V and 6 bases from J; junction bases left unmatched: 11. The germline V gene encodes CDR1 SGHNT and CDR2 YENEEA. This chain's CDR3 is CASSLGTAGGPADTQYF. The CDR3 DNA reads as TGTGCCAGCAGCTTAGGTACAGCGGGAGGACCGGCGGATACGCAGTATTTT.

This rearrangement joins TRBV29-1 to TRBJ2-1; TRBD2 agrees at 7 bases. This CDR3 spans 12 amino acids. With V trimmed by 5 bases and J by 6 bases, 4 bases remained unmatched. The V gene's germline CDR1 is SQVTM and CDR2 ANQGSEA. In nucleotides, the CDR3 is TGCAGCGTTTGCCCGGGAGGCAATGAGCAGTTCTTC. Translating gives CSVCPGGNEQFF.

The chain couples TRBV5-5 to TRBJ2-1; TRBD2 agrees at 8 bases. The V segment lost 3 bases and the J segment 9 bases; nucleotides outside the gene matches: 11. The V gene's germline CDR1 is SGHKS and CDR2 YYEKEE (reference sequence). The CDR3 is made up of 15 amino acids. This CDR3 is CASSSFGTRDSEQFF. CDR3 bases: TGTGCCAGCAGCTCGTTCGGGACTAGGGATAGTGAGCAGTTCTTC. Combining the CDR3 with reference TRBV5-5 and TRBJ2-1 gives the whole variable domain DAGVTQSPTHLIKTRGQQVTLRCSPISGHKSVSWYQQVLGQGPQFIFQYYEKEERGRGNFPDRFSARQFPNYSSELNVNALLLGDSALYLCASSSFGTRDSEQFFGPGTRLTVL.

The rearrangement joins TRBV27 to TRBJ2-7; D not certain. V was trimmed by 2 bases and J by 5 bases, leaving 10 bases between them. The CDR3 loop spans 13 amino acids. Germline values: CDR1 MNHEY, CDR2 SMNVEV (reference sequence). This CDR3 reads CASSLSRRHEQYF. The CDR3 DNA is TGTGCCAGCAGTTTAAGTCGCAGGCACGAGCAGTACTTC.

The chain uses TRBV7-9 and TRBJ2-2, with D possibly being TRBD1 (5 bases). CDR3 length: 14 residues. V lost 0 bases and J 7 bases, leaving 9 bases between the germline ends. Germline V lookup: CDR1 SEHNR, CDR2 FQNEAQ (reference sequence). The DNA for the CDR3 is TGTGCCAGCAGCTTAGCTCAGGGCGGCGGGGAGCTGTTTTTT. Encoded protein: CASSLAQGGGELFF.